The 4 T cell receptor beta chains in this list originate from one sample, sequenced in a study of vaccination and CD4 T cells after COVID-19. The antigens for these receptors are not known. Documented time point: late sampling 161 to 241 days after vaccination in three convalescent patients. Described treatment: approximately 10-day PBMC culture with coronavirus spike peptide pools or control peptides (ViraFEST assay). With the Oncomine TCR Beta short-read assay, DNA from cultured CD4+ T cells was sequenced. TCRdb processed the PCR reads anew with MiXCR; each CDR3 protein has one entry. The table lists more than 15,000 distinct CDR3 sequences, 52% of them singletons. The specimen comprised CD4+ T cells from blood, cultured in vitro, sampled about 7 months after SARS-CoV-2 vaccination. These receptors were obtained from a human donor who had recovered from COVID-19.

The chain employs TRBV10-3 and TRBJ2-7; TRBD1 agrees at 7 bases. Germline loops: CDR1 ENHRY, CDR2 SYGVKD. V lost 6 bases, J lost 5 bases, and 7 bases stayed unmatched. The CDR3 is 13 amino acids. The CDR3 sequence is CAIRTGQPDEQYF. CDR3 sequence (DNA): TGTGCCATCAGGACGGGACAGCCCGACGAGCAGTACTTC.

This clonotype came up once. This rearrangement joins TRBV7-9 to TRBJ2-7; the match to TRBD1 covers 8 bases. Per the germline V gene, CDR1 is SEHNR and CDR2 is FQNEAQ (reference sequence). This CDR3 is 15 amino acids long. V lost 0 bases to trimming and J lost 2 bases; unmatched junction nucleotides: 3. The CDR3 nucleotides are TGTGCCAGCAGCTTAGCGAAGACAGGGGCCTACGAGCAGTACTTC. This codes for CASSLAKTGAYEQYF.

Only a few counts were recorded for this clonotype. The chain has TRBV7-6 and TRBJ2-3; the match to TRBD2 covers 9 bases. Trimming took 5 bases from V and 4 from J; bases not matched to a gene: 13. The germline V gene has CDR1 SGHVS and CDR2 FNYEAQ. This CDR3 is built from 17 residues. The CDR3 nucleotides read TGTGCCAGCAGCCGATTTGGGGCGGGAGGGCCTTCAGATACGCAGTATTTT. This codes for CASSRFGAGGPSDTQYF.

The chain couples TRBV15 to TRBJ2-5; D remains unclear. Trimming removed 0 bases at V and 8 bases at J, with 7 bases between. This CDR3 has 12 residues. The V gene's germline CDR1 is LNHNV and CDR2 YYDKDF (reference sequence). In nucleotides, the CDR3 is TGTGCCACCAGCAGAGACCGGCTTACCCAGTACTTC. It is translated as CATSRDRLTQYF. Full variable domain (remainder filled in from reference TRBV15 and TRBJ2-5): DAMVIQNPRYQVTQFGKPVTLSCSQTLNHNVMYWYQQKSSQAPKLLFHYYDKDFNNEADTPDNFQSRRPNTSFCFLDIRSPGLGDTAMYLCATSRDRLTQYFGPGTRLLVL.